This passage covers 2 T cell receptor beta chains from one sample sequenced in a study of blood T cell repertoires in COVID-19. Sequencing was performed with immunoSEQ multiplex PCR; in TCRdb, only in-frame clones are kept and a portion is missing. This sample has several thousand clones, with under 90% found just once. Sequencing used peripheral blood. The receptors originated from a man between 70 and 80 years old with active COVID-19.

There are a few counts of this clone. This chain uses TRBV30 with TRBJ2-1, with TRBD2 matching 15 bases. The CDR3 consists of 15 residues. In germline, CDR1 is GTSNPN, CDR2 SVGIG (reference sequence). With 3 bases clipped from V and 6 bases from J, the junction kept 3 bases outside the gene matches. The CDR3 is CAWSPGLAGGNEQFF. The CDR3 coding sequence is TGTGCCTGGAGCCCGGGACTAGCGGGAGGCAATGAGCAGTTCTTC.

The gene calls are TRBV28 and TRBJ1-5; D is possibly TRBD1 (6 bases). Germline loops: CDR1 MDHEN, CDR2 SYDVKM. With 2 bases removed from V and 4 bases from J, the gap between germline ends came to 9 bases. There are 14 residues in the CDR3. The DNA of the CDR3 is TGTGCCAGCAGTTTACCAGGGGTTAATCAGCCCCAGCATTTT. It specifies CASSLPGVNQPQHF.